Listed below are T cell receptor beta chains from one sample, sequenced in a study of CD8 T cells in Susac syndrome. TCRdb reprocessed the immunoSEQ multiplex PCR reads via MiXCR and lists one record per CDR3 protein. The table lists some 300,000 distinct CDR3 sequences, around nine tenths of them singletons, with around 0.2% in the top ten. The sequencing input was CD8+ T cells from PBMCs. The receptors here all came from a human donor with multiple sclerosis. Each CDR3 is given with its conserved first and last residue. The D gene is left open where the match is weak. The size entry is marked missing in some rows and otherwise reads once, few, many or a size class.

v_call: TRBV30
d_call: -
clone_size: -
j_call: TRBJ1-5
cdr3_aa: CAWSAGDPPQHF
cdr3_nt: TGTGCCTGGAGTGCAGGGGATCCGCCCCAGCATTTT

v_call: TRBV12-3/TRBV12-4
d_call: TRBD2
clone_size: -
j_call: TRBJ2-7
cdr3_aa: CASSLWDTGLAGEQYF
cdr3_nt: TGTGCCAGCAGTCTTTGGGATACGGGACTAGCGGGAGAGCAGTACTTC

v_call: TRBV7-9
d_call: TRBD1
clone_size: once
j_call: TRBJ2-7
cdr3_aa: CASSRGIPGQTSYEQYF
cdr3_nt: TGTGCCAGCAGCCGTGGAATACCGGGACAGACCTCCTACGAGCAGTACTTC

v_call: TRBV4-1
d_call: -
clone_size: -
j_call: TRBJ2-5
cdr3_aa: CASSQFAVGKETQYF
cdr3_nt: TGCGCCAGCAGCCAGTTCGCAGTCGGCAAAGAGACCCAGTACTTC

v_call: TRBV27
d_call: -
clone_size: -
j_call: TRBJ2-7
cdr3_aa: CASSLSTETEQYF
cdr3_nt: TGTGCCAGCAGTTTAAGTACGGAGACCGAGCAGTACTTC

v_call: TRBV6-6
d_call: -
clone_size: -
j_call: TRBJ2-3
cdr3_aa: CAVRSGGLRDTQYF
cdr3_nt: TGTGCCGTCCGGTCAGGGGGACTGAGAGATACGCAGTATTTT

v_call: TRBV4-3
d_call: TRBD1
clone_size: -
j_call: TRBJ2-2
cdr3_aa: CASSPLGTGPGELFF
cdr3_nt: TGCGCCAGCAGTCCATTAGGGACAGGGCCCGGGGAGCTGTTTTTT

v_call: TRBV20-1
d_call: TRBD2
clone_size: -
j_call: TRBJ2-7
cdr3_aa: CSARGLSGRADDEQYF
cdr3_nt: TGCAGTGCTAGAGGGTTGAGCGGGAGGGCCGATGATGAGCAGTACTTC

v_call: TRBV28
d_call: -
clone_size: -
j_call: TRBJ1-1
cdr3_aa: CASSLAHMNTEAFF
cdr3_nt: TGTGCCAGCAGTTTAGCACATATGAACACTGAAGCTTTCTTT

v_call: TRBV9
d_call: -
clone_size: -
j_call: TRBJ1-2
cdr3_aa: CASSVERAVRLYGYTF
cdr3_nt: TGTGCCAGCAGCGTAGAGAGGGCAGTCCGACTCTATGGCTACACCTTC

v_call: TRBV20-1
d_call: -
clone_size: -
j_call: TRBJ1-1
cdr3_aa: CSATSVASEAFF
cdr3_nt: TGCAGTGCTACGTCCGTGGCCTCTGAAGCTTTCTTT

v_call: TRBV2
d_call: -
clone_size: -
j_call: TRBJ2-1
cdr3_aa: CASSGQTNEQFF
cdr3_nt: TGTGCCAGCAGTGGACAGACCAATGAGCAGTTCTTC

v_call: TRBV14
d_call: TRBD1
clone_size: -
j_call: TRBJ2-1
cdr3_aa: CASSQDPDRDYNEQFF
cdr3_nt: TGTGCCAGCAGCCAAGATCCGGACAGGGACTACAATGAGCAGTTCTTC

v_call: TRBV4-3
d_call: -
clone_size: once
j_call: TRBJ2-3
cdr3_aa: CASSQAWMGWHDTQYF
cdr3_nt: TGCGCCAGCAGCCAAGCCTGGATGGGGTGGCATGATACGCAGTATTTT

v_call: TRBV20-1
d_call: -
clone_size: -
j_call: TRBJ2-7
cdr3_aa: CSAPGGTEPYEQYF
cdr3_nt: TGCAGTGCGCCTGGGGGGACGGAACCCTACGAGCAGTACTTC

v_call: TRBV13
d_call: TRBD2
clone_size: -
j_call: TRBJ2-7
cdr3_aa: CASSFRLAGAGEQYF
cdr3_nt: TGTGCCAGCAGCTTTCGGCTAGCGGGAGCGGGTGAGCAGTACTTC

v_call: TRBV7-9
d_call: TRBD1
clone_size: once
j_call: TRBJ2-7
cdr3_aa: CASSSYRGIDYEQYF
cdr3_nt: TGTGCCAGCAGCTCTTACAGGGGGATAGACTACGAGCAGTACTTC

v_call: TRBV29-1
d_call: TRBD1
clone_size: -
j_call: TRBJ1-2
cdr3_aa: CSVADRAAYGYTF
cdr3_nt: TGCAGCGTTGCCGACAGGGCAGCCTATGGCTACACCTTC

v_call: TRBV7-8
d_call: TRBD2
clone_size: -
j_call: TRBJ2-1
cdr3_aa: CASSRIAGVTISSYNEQFF
cdr3_nt: TGTGCCAGCAGCCGGATAGCGGGAGTGACTATAAGCTCCTACAATGAGCAGTTCTTC

v_call: TRBV12-3/TRBV12-4
d_call: TRBD2
clone_size: once
j_call: TRBJ2-1
cdr3_aa: CASSLGGRNEQFF
cdr3_nt: TGTGCCAGCAGTTTGGGGGGGAGGAATGAGCAGTTCTTC

v_call: TRBV6-4
d_call: -
clone_size: -
j_call: TRBJ1-6
cdr3_aa: CASSEGSNSPLHF
cdr3_nt: TGTGCCAGCAGTGAAGGGTCTAATTCACCCCTCCACTTT

v_call: TRBV7-9
d_call: -
clone_size: -
j_call: TRBJ2-3
cdr3_aa: CASSLIIRVFSPSTDTQYF
cdr3_nt: TGTGCCAGCAGCTTAATCATCAGGGTGTTTAGCCCTAGCACAGATACGCAGTATTTT

v_call: TRBV29-1
d_call: TRBD2
clone_size: -
j_call: TRBJ2-1
cdr3_aa: CSRRLAGGPGEQFF
cdr3_nt: TGCAGCCGAAGGCTAGCGGGGGGGCCGGGTGAGCAGTTCTTC

v_call: TRBV5-6
d_call: -
clone_size: -
j_call: TRBJ2-1
cdr3_aa: CASILARGYNEQLF
cdr3_nt: TGTGCCAGCATTCTGGCCAGGGGATACAATGAGCAGCTCTTC

v_call: TRBV27
d_call: -
clone_size: -
j_call: TRBJ2-7
cdr3_aa: CASSLSGQILYYEQYF
cdr3_nt: TGTGCCAGCAGTTTATCAGGACAGATTCTTTACTACGAGCAGTACTTC

v_call: TRBV2
d_call: -
clone_size: -
j_call: TRBJ2-5
cdr3_aa: CASSEGAVAEETQYF
cdr3_nt: TGTGCCAGCAGTGAAGGGGCGGTAGCTGAAGAGACCCAGTACTTC

v_call: TRBV28
d_call: TRBD2
clone_size: -
j_call: TRBJ2-4
cdr3_aa: CASSLATSGGAHNIQYF
cdr3_nt: TGTGCCAGCAGTCTAGCGACTAGCGGGGGGGCCCACAACATTCAGTACTTC

v_call: TRBV4-2
d_call: -
clone_size: -
j_call: TRBJ2-1
cdr3_aa: CASSPARGGFFEGNEQFF
cdr3_nt: TGTGCCAGCAGCCCAGCTAGGGGGGGTTTCTTTGAGGGGAATGAGCAGTTCTTC

v_call: TRBV7-8
d_call: -
clone_size: -
j_call: TRBJ2-2
cdr3_aa: CASSATGNTGELFF
cdr3_nt: TGTGCCAGCAGCGCGACAGGAAACACCGGGGAGCTGTTTTTT

v_call: TRBV13
d_call: TRBD1
clone_size: -
j_call: TRBJ2-7
cdr3_aa: CASSFFGQGAYEQYF
cdr3_nt: TGTGCCAGCAGCTTTTTCGGACAGGGGGCCTACGAGCAGTACTTC

v_call: TRBV19
d_call: -
clone_size: -
j_call: TRBJ2-1
cdr3_aa: CASTSGWYNEQFF
cdr3_nt: TGTGCCAGTACCTCCGGGTGGTACAATGAGCAGTTCTTC

v_call: TRBV4-1
d_call: TRBD1
clone_size: -
j_call: TRBJ1-5
cdr3_aa: CASSQVALGTGINQPQHF
cdr3_nt: TGCGCCAGCAGCCAAGTAGCCCTAGGGACAGGGATCAATCAGCCCCAGCATTTT

v_call: TRBV4-1
d_call: -
clone_size: -
j_call: TRBJ2-5
cdr3_aa: CASSQEISGGYQETQYF
cdr3_nt: TGCGCCAGCAGCCAAGAGATCTCTGGTGGGTACCAAGAGACCCAGTACTTC

v_call: TRBV9
d_call: -
clone_size: -
j_call: TRBJ2-3
cdr3_aa: CASQGGTVSTDTQYF
cdr3_nt: TGTGCCAGCCAGGGGGGGACAGTCAGCACAGATACGCAGTATTTT

v_call: TRBV19
d_call: TRBD2
clone_size: -
j_call: TRBJ2-1
cdr3_aa: CASSIGGARGNEQFF
cdr3_nt: TGTGCCAGTAGTATCGGGGGGGCCAGAGGAAATGAGCAGTTCTTC

v_call: TRBV28
d_call: TRBD1
clone_size: -
j_call: TRBJ2-5
cdr3_aa: CASSYGWTGEETQYF
cdr3_nt: TGTGCCAGCAGTTATGGGTGGACAGGGGAAGAGACCCAGTACTTC

v_call: TRBV7-3
d_call: TRBD2
clone_size: -
j_call: TRBJ2-3
cdr3_aa: CASSPGGASTDTQYF
cdr3_nt: TGTGCCAGCAGTCCGGGGGGAGCTAGCACAGATACGCAGTATTTT

v_call: TRBV2
d_call: -
clone_size: -
j_call: TRBJ2-3
cdr3_aa: CASIPEWALGVPTDTQYF
cdr3_nt: TGTGCCAGCATCCCAGAGTGGGCCCTGGGCGTTCCCACAGATACGCAGTATTTT

v_call: TRBV9
d_call: -
clone_size: -
j_call: TRBJ1-1
cdr3_aa: CASSAGGGRTEAFF
cdr3_nt: TGTGCCAGCAGCGCAGGAGGGGGGCGGACTGAAGCTTTCTTT

v_call: TRBV3-1
d_call: -
clone_size: -
j_call: TRBJ2-7
cdr3_aa: CASSQRQGLLYEQYF
cdr3_nt: TGTGCCAGCAGCCAAAGACAGGGACTTCTCTACGAGCAGTACTTC

v_call: TRBV6-1
d_call: -
clone_size: -
j_call: TRBJ1-2
cdr3_aa: CASSDQWGGLLANYGYTF
cdr3_nt: TGTGCCAGCAGTGACCAATGGGGTGGCCTCCTAGCTAACTATGGCTACACCTTC

v_call: TRBV20-1
d_call: TRBD1
clone_size: once
j_call: TRBJ2-7
cdr3_aa: CSAFHRGPLIESSYEQYF
cdr3_nt: TGCAGTGCTTTTCACAGGGGGCCCTTAATTGAGAGCTCCTACGAGCAGTACTTC

v_call: TRBV4-3
d_call: -
clone_size: few
j_call: TRBJ1-2
cdr3_aa: CASSQGNGYTF
cdr3_nt: TGCGCCAGCAGCCAAGGAAATGGCTACACCTTC

v_call: TRBV12-2
d_call: -
clone_size: -
j_call: TRBJ2-6
cdr3_aa: CASRLAIRGQGPILDWANVLTF
cdr3_nt: TGTGCAAGTCGCTTAGCGATTCGAGGACAGGGGCCCATCCTTGACTGGGCCAACGTCCTGACTTTC

v_call: TRBV10-3
d_call: TRBD2
clone_size: -
j_call: TRBJ2-5
cdr3_aa: CAISEGAGEVETQYF
cdr3_nt: TGTGCCATCAGTGAGGGAGCGGGAGAGGTGGAGACCCAGTACTTC

v_call: TRBV7-9
d_call: TRBD2
clone_size: -
j_call: TRBJ2-1
cdr3_aa: CASSLRTSGGRDEQFF
cdr3_nt: TGTGCCAGCAGCTTACGGACTAGCGGGGGCCGGGATGAGCAGTTCTTC

v_call: TRBV27
d_call: TRBD1
clone_size: -
j_call: TRBJ1-5
cdr3_aa: CASSPREGAAQPQHF
cdr3_nt: TGTGCCAGCAGCCCCCGTGAGGGGGCCGCTCAGCCCCAGCATTTT

v_call: TRBV29-1
d_call: TRBD1
clone_size: -
j_call: TRBJ2-2
cdr3_aa: CSIEATGTGGYTGELFF
cdr3_nt: TGCAGCATAGAAGCAACCGGGACAGGGGGCTACACCGGGGAGCTGTTTTTT